The present T cell receptor (beta chain) was sequenced within a study of patients and donors after allogeneic stem cell transplantation (dated by TCRdb to the early 2020s). A distance of 9 bases separates the germline ends of V and J, which lose 3 bases and 6 bases respectively. The germline V gene supplies CDR1 MDHEN and CDR2 SYDVKM. The CDR3 holds 13 amino acids from the cysteine to the phenylalanine. Left in the record is the CDR3 DNA by itself, 39 bases read in frame from the first base. This clonotype has a single count. This clone's antigen is unknown. Per-base qualities were not stored, and no clone one base away is much larger. One read alone is a weak basis. The library came from RT-PCR. Sequencing used a NextSeq 550. The public reads were reprocessed in TCRdb via fastp at Q25 and MiXCR, keeping in-frame beta chains. For every CDR3 protein sequence, its rows merge into one entry that carries the most common genes and DNA. For this sample the table gives some 880,000 distinct CDR3 sequences, of which over 15% were detected only once. The ten top clones hold 5.5% to 6.5% of the sample.

The chain is assembled from TRBV28 and TRBJ1-5; no D gene is confidently identified. The sequenced sample consisted of blood, either unsorted or a sorted T cell fraction (not recorded which). The receptor was derived from a human donor who was either an allogeneic HSCT recipient or a stem cell or donor lymphocyte infusion donor (not recorded which). It is not recorded whose cells these are; they may come from a transplant donor. The CDR3 region has the sequence CASSLGAVQPQHF. The nucleotides are TGTGCCAGCAGTTTGGGAGCGGTTCAGCCCCAGCATTTT.